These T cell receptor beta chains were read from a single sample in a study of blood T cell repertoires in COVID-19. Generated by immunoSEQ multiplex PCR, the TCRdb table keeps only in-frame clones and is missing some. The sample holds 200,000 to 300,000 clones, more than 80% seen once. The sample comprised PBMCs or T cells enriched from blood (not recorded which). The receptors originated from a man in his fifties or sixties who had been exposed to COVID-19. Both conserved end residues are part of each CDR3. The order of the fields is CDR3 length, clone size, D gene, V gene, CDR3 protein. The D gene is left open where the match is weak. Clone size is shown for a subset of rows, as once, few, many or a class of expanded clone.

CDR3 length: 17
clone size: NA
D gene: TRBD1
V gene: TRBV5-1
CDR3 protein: CASSAGTGNVKLSGYTF

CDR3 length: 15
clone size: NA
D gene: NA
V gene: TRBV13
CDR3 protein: CASSPTETVNYGYTF

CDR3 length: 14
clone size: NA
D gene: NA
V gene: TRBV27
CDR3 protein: CASSDSISTDTQYF

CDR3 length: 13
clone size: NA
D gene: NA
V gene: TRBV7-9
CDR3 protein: CASSLEGAQPQHF

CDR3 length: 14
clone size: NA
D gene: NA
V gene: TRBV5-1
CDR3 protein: CASSLMDSDEKLFF

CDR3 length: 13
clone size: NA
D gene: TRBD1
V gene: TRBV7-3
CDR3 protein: CASRFGTGDGYTF

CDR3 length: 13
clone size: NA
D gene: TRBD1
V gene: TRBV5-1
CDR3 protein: CASSLTGSETQYF

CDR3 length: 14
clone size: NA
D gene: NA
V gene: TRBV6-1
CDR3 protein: CASSERARGTEAFF

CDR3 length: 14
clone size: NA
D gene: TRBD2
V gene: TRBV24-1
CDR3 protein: CATTAGTSTDTQYF

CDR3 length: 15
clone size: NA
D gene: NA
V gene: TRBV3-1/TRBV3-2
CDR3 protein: CASSPYRDTTYEQYF

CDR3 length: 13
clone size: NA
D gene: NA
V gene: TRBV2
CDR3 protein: CASRPETDQPQHF

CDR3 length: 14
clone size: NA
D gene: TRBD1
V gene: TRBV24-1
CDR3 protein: CATSAVGQAGELFF

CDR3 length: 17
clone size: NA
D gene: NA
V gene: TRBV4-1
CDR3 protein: CASSPLKKGPSGNTIYF

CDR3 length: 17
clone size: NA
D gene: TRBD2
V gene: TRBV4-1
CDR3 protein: CASSQDLGLHLRETQYF

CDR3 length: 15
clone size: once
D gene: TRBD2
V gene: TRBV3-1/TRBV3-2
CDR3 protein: CASSLRQLAEETQYF

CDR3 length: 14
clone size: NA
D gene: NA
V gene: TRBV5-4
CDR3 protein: CASSYREPNTEAFF

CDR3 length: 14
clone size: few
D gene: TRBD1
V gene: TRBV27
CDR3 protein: CASSLRDSNQPQHF

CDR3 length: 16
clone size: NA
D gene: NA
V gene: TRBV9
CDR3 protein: CASSAFGDRTNYGYTF

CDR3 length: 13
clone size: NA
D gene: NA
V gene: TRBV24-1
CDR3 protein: CATRPGSGNTIYF

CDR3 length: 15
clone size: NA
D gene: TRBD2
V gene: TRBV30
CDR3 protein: CAWRGTSGSPDTQYF

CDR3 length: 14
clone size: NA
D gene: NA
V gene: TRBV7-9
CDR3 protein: CASSLDSTLYEQYF

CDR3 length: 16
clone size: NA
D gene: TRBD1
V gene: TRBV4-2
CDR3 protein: CASSRNGDREIMPQHF

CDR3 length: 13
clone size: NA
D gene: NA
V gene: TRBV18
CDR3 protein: CASSPGGDAEAFF

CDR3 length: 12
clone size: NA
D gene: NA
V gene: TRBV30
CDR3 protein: CAWDPGATEAFF

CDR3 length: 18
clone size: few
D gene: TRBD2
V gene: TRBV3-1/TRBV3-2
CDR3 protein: CASRPTRGLAGYTGELFF

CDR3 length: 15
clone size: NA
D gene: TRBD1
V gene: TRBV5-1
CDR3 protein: CASSNGQGLGWGYTF

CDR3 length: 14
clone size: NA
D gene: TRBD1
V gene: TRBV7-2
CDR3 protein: CASSLAGQGLGYTF

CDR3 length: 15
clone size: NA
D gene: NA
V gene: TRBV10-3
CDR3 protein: CAISDPGTSYNEQFF

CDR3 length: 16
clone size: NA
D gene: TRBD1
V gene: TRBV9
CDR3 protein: CASSATEGTGGNTIYF

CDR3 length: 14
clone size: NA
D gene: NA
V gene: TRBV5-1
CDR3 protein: CASSLAEGNYGYTF

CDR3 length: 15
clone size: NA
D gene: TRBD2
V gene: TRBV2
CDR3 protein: CASSGRTSGSDTQYF

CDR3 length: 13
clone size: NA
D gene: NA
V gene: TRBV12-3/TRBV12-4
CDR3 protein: CASSLTGNTEAFF

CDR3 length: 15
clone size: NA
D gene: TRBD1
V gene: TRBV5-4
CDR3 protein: CASSWDRVVTRTQYF

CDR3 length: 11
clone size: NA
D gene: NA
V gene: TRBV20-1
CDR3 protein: CSARSVYGYTF

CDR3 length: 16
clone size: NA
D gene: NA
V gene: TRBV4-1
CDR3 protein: CASSSWSGGFYSPLHF

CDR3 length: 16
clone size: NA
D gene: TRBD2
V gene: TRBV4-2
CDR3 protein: CASSQDASGYTGELFF

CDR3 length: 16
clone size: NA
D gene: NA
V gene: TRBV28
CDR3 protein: CASSLKVRVLDSPLHF

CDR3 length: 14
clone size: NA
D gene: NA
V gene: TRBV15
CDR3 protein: CATSSPGYQETQYF

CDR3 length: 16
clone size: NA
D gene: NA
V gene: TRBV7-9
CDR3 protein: CASSRSWGDANYGYTF

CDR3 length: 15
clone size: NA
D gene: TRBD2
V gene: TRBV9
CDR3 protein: CASSVDPSGSNEQFF

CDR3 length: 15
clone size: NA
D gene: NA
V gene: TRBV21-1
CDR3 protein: CASVSGTASYNEQFF

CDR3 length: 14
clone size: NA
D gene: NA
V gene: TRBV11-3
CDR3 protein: CASSGQRYQETQYF

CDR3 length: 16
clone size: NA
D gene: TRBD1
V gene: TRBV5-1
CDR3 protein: CASSLAPGRGVLGYTF

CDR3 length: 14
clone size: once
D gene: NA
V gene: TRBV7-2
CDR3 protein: CASSFGLIYNEQFF

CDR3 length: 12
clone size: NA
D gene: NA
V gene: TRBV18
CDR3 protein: CASSPPRGGLRF

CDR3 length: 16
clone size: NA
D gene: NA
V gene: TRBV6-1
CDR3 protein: CASSGGNRASNQPQHF

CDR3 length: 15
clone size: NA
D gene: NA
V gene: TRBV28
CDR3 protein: CASSPFGFGNQPQHF

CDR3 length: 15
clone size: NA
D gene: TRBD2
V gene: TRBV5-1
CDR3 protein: CASWPLAGGNNEQFF

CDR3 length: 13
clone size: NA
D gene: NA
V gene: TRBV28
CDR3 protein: CASSLAGYSPLHF

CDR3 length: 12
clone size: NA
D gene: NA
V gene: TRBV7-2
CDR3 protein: CASNFGAGEAFF

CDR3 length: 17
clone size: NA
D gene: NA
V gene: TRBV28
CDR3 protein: CASILGGAEIYNSPLHF

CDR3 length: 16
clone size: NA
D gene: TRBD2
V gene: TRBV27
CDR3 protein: CASSLYRGGPTDTQYF

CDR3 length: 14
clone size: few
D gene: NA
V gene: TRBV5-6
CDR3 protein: CASSLGTYGNTIYF

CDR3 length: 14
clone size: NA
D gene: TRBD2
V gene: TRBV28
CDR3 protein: CASRWGLDGREQFF

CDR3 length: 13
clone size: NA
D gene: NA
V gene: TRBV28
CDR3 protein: CASRGGKEDTQYF

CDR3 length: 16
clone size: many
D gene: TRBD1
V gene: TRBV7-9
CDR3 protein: CASSSTPGTGTVEAFF

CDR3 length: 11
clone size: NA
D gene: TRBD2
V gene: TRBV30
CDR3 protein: CAWTSGETQYF

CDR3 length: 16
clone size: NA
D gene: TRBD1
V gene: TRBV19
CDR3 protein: CASRPGQGNKDYGYTF